These 15 T cell receptor beta chains were sequenced from one sample in a study of CD4 and CD8 cells across lung adenocarcinoma regions. MiXCR, applied by TCRdb to the PCR reads, yields one record per CDR3 protein. The data contain 12,000 or so distinct CDR3 sequences, around half of them seen just once; the ten biggest clones take up 26%. What was sequenced was CD8+ T cells from the margin of a lung tumor. The receptors shown here come from a female donor with lung adenocarcinoma. The CD4 and CD8 labels of this study may be unreliable.

Comments on this clonotype: One junction end does not reproduce the germline sequence, and a read error may be involved. This rearrangement joins TRBV27 to TRBJ2-3, with TRBD2 matching over 9 bases. The V gene's germline CDR1 is MNHEY and CDR2 SMNVEV (reference sequence). The CDR3 runs 15 residues. The CDR3 DNA follows: TGTGCCAGCAGCGCGCTAGCGGGGTCCACCAATGAGCAGTTTTTT. It codes for CASSALAGSTNEQFF.

This clonotype was detected a few times. Since a much larger clone is just one base distant, this may be a read error. The chain is built from TRBV12-3 or TRBV12-4 and TRBJ2-1; D is undetermined. The CDR3 length is 17 residues. Trimming removed 1 base at V and 10 bases at J, with 23 bases between. CDR3 amino acids: CASSLVVRPFKSYEQFF. In DNA, the CDR3 is TGTGCCAGCAGTTTAGTTGTGAGACCGTTCAAATCCTACGAGCAGTTCTTC.

The rearrangement links TRBV6-1 to TRBJ2-2; 7 bases are a match to TRBD1. From germline, CDR1 is MNHNS and CDR2 SASEGT. The CDR3 totals 14 residues. Losses at the gene ends were 3 bases for V and 11 bases for J; bases not matched to a gene: 9. The CDR3 DNA sequence: TGTGCCAGCAGTGAGGGGACAGACACCGATGAGCTGTTTTTT. Its translation: CASSEGTDTDELFF.

V usage is TRBV5-1 and J usage is TRBJ2-3, with D unresolved. The CDR3 is 13 amino acids. The ends were cut back, 0 bases at V and 5 bases at J, with 7 bases in the middle. Germline V gives CDR1 SGHRS, CDR2 YFSETQ. The CDR3 loop is CASSLAVEDTQYF. CDR3 DNA: TGCGCCAGCAGCTTGGCCGTGGAAGATACGCAGTATTTT.

Of note for this clonotype: Here the CDR3 omits its conserved ending phenylalanine or tryptophan, so a read error is the likely source. No DNA is shown, since the ends of the CDR3 on it are uncertain; the CDR3 is the one TCRdb lists. The chain employs TRBV27 and TRBJ2-5; the D call of TRBD1 is as the table states it, not checked on the DNA. Germline V gives CDR1 MNHEY, CDR2 SMNVEV (reference sequence). A total of 14 residues make up the CDR3, ends included. CDR3 region: CASAPSGTGETQFS.

This clonotype is deemed medium-sized (0.01 to 0.1%). The chain employs TRBV12-3 or TRBV12-4 and TRBJ2-3; no firm D call. CDR3 length: 14 residues. V was shortened by 7 bases and J by 2 bases, with 13 bases between the two germline ends. The CDR3 spells CASNSLANTDTQYF. CDR3 bases: TGTGCCAGCAATAGTCTGGCCAACACAGATACGCAGTATTTT.

This clonotype was recorded a few times. The chain has TRBV20-1 and TRBJ2-1, with 9 bases that match TRBD2. The junction had 8 bases not matched to a gene; V was cut back by 2 bases and J by 6 bases. Germline V CDR1 and CDR2: DFQATT, SNEGSKA (reference sequence). This CDR3 has 15 residues. Here the CDR3 reads CSARKGGGAGNEQFF. The CDR3 DNA reads TGCAGTGCTAGAAAAGGCGGGGGGGCCGGCAATGAGCAGTTCTTC.

By proportion, this clonotype is medium-sized. The chain is built from TRBV6-5 and TRBJ2-7, with 7 positions matching TRBD2. Germline CDR1 and CDR2: MNHEY and SVGAGI. With 0 bases clipped from V and 0 bases from J, the junction kept 5 bases outside the gene matches. CDR3 length: 16 residues. The CDR3 here is CASSYSVGTNSYEQYF. The CDR3 coding sequence is TGTGCCAGCAGTTACTCGGTAGGGACTAACTCCTACGAGCAGTACTTC.

This chain connects TRBV6-1 to TRBJ2-4; no firm D call. The germline gives CDR1 MNHNS, CDR2 SASEGT. The CDR3 runs 17 residues. Trimming shortened V by 3 bases and J by 1 base, and 16 bases separated the two germline ends. The CDR3 DNA is TGTGCCAGCAGTGAGCAGCAACCAAGGAGTGCCAAAAACATTCAGTACTTC. Amino acids: CASSEQQPRSAKNIQYF.

Details on this clonotype: A read error may produce the germline difference seen at one junction end. The chain is built from TRBV6-1 and TRBJ2-1; D call uncertain. Germline loops: CDR1 MNHNS, CDR2 SASEGT. The CDR3 is 14 residues long. The CDR3 loop reads CASSEFVPYNKQFF. The CDR3, as DNA: TGTGCCAGCAGTGAGTTTGTGCCTTACAATAAGCAGTTCTTC.

As concerns this clonotype: At one end the junction does not follow the germline gene, possibly because of a read error. The V call is TRBV6-2 or TRBV6-3, the J call TRBJ2-3, with 13 bases lining up with TRBD2. The CDR3 is 15 amino acids. In germline, CDR1 is MNHEY, CDR2 SVGEGT. CDR3 sequence reads: CASRSRTSGGNAQYF. CDR3 coding DNA: TGTGCCAGCAGGTCCCGGACTAGCGGGGGAAATGCGCAGTACTTT.

This clonotype turned up a few times. The rearrangement links TRBV25-1 to TRBJ2-2, with 8 bases lining up with TRBD1. Germline CDR1 reads MGHDK; CDR2 reads SYGVNS. This CDR3 has 14 residues. V lost 8 bases and J lost 1; bases outside the gene matches: 3. The CDR3 reads CASSGTGNTGELFF. As DNA, the CDR3 is TGTGCCAGCTCCGGGACAGGGAACACCGGGGAGCTGTTTTTT.

Details on this clonotype: A read error may account for a junction end that differs from germline. This rearrangement joins TRBV6-1 to TRBJ2-3, with TRBD2 as a possible D gene (6 bases). CDR1 and CDR2 (germline): MNHNS, SASEGT. CDR3 length: 13 residues. The CDR3 coding sequence is TGTGCCAGCTCATTTACTAGCACAGACATTCAGTATTTC. It translates to CASSFTSTDIQYF.

Turning to this clonotype: Relative to the germline gene, one junction end is altered; a read error may explain this. The chain recombines TRBV7-3 with TRBJ2-5; D is perhaps TRBD1 or TRBD2 (5 bases each). This CDR3 comprises 15 residues. Germline V lookup: CDR1 SGHTA, CDR2 FQGTGA. CDR3 residues: CASSPRGHLGESQHF. CDR3 in DNA: TGTGCCAGCAGCCCCCGCGGACACTTAGGGGAGTCCCAGCACTTC.

This clonotype was observed a handful of times. The J gene is TRBJ2-3, the V gene TRBV10-2; 9 bases align to TRBD2. J was trimmed by 2 bases and V by 2 bases; bases with no gene match: 8. Germline V lookup: CDR1 WSHSY, CDR2 SAAADI. CDR3 size: 17 residues. In nucleotides, the CDR3 is TGCGCCAGCAGTGAGGGACGAGCGGGGGGCTACACAGATACGCAGTATTTT. Protein: CASSEGRAGGYTDTQYF.